The following is a T cell receptor beta chain sequence with its context. Its antigen is unknown. CDR1 and CDR2 from the germline V gene are MGHRA and YSYEKL. Deletions cut 0 bases from V and 4 bases from J, with 18 bases between. The CDR3 extends over 17 amino acids. The data were taken from a study of cytomegalovirus exposure and HLA in healthy donors. PCR primers comprised 60 Vbeta and 13 Jbeta primers. Assay used: immunoSEQ multiplex PCR; TCRdb lists only in-frame clones, some missing. The sample lists about 100,000 clones, about 80% occurring once. Overall study results and limits: In terms of immune exposure information, only CMV serostatus was available. The Asian-associated ancestry cluster reportedly had fewer N-insertions than the roughly 670-donor mean in a later analysis. Per a prior analysis, the majority of TCR beta V segments were productive roughly 87% or roughly 30% of the time. Rates of TCR association differed by HLA locus in a later analysis, with DRB1 highest and HLA-C lowest.

Specimen: PBMCs. This TCR was sampled from a woman aged 60-75 years in good health and CMV-seronegative. The V call is TRBV4-1, the J call TRBJ1-2; D might be TRBD1 (5 bases). CDR3 residues: CASSQESETAFFYGYTF. The CDR3 DNA follows: TGCGCCAGCAGCCAAGAGTCGGAGACAGCCTTTTTCTATGGCTACACCTTC.